Below are 25 T cell receptor beta chains sequenced from a single sample in a study of PD-1 blockade in classical Hodgkin lymphoma. Each of the patients experienced relapse following autologous stem cell transplantation, and their brentuximab vedotin exposure differed. Data came from immunoSEQ multiplex PCR; TCRdb stores just in-frame clones and leaves some out. The repertoire includes nearly 25,000 clones, approximately 69% of them detected once, and 3% to 4% sits in the top ten. Source: peripheral blood mononuclear cells (PBMCs), taken at baseline. All receptors come from a human donor with classical Hodgkin lymphoma.

In DNA, the CDR3 is TGCGCCAGCAGCTTGGAAACAGGGGGTTTGGGCACTGAAGCTTTCTTT. This gives the protein CASSLETGGLGTEAFF. This chain joins TRBV5-1 and TRBJ1-1, with TRBD1 matching 8 bases. CDR3 length: 16 residues. Germline V lookup: CDR1 SGHRS, CDR2 YFSETQ. V trimming: 0 bases; J trimming: 4 bases; junction bases outside the gene matches: 8.

This chain links TRBV29-1 with TRBJ2-1; perhaps TRBD1 as D (6 bases). V gave up 1 base and J gave up 0 bases, with 13 bases separating them. Per the germline V gene, CDR1 is SQVTM and CDR2 is ANQGSEA. The CDR3 length is 16 residues. The CDR3 loop reads CSVEGLGASSYNEQFF. In DNA form, the CDR3 reads TGCAGCGTTGAAGGCTTGGGGGCGAGCTCCTACAATGAGCAGTTCTTC.

The CDR3 DNA reads TGTGCCAGCAGTGACGAGCGGGGTGGGAATACGCAGTATTTT. Its protein product is CASSDERGGNTQYF. The V call is TRBV6-4, the J call TRBJ2-3, with 7 bases identical to TRBD2. The length of the CDR3 is 14 residues. Trimming cost V 2 bases and J 7 bases; bases outside gene matches: 6. Germline V gene sequence: CDR1 MRHNA, CDR2 SNTAGT.

This sequence joins TRBV5-1 and TRBJ2-3, with D possibly matching TRBD1 (6 bases). V lost 1 base, J lost 1 base, and 22 bases lay in between. Germline V CDR1 and CDR2: SGHRS, YFSETQ. The CDR3 has 19 amino acids. CDR3 nucleotides: TGCGCCAGCAGCTTGCTCGCCACTACAGGGATGTTGGGCACAGATACGCAGTATTTT. Translating it yields CASSLLATTGMLGTDTQYF.

CDR3 residues: CASSQGTGLGGANVLTF. The CDR3 region has the DNA TGCGCCAGCAGCCAAGGAACAGGCCTAGGGGGGGCCAACGTCCTGACTTTC. The rearrangement uses TRBV4-3 and TRBJ2-6; D might be TRBD1 (5 bases). The CDR3 is 17 amino acids. Trimming shortened V by 1 base and J by 4 bases, and 14 bases separated the two germline ends. Germline V gene lookup returns CDR1 LGHNA and CDR2 YSLEER.

V usage is TRBV19 and J usage is TRBJ1-6, with 10 bases fitting TRBD1. This CDR3 has 14 residues. Germline V gene sequence: CDR1 LNHDA, CDR2 SQIVND (reference sequence). Trimming cost V 8 bases and J 6 bases; bases outside gene matches: 4. In nucleotides, the CDR3 is TGTGCCAGTGGGGACAGGGGACCTAATTCACCCCTCCACTTT. This encodes CASGDRGPNSPLHF. The variable domain in full, with the rest retrieved from reference TRBV19 and TRBJ1-6, is DGGITQSPKYLFRKEGQNVTLSCEQNLNHDAMYWYRQDPGQGLRLIYYSQIVNDFQKGDIAEGYSVSREKKESFPLTVTSAQKNPTAFYLCASGDRGPNSPLHFGNGTRLTVT.

Sample share makes this clone medium-sized (0.01 to 0.1%). The V call is TRBV6-6, the J call TRBJ1-5, with D unclear. The V gene lost 5 bases and the J gene lost 0 bases, with 14 bases spanning the gap. The germline gives CDR1 MNHNY, CDR2 SVGAGI (reference sequence). CDR3 length: 16 amino acids. The DNA for the CDR3 is TGTGCCAGCAGTCCCCGAGGACTGGATAGCAATCAGCCCCAGCATTTT. Amino acids: CASSPRGLDSNQPQHF.

V gene TRBV6-5 combines with J gene TRBJ2-5; D gene uncertain. The germline V gene has CDR1 MNHEY and CDR2 SVGAGI. V was shortened by 2 bases and J by 2 bases, with 3 bases between the two germline ends. The length of the CDR3 is 12 residues. The CDR3 DNA is TGTGCCAGCAGTTACCGGCAAGAGACCCAGTACTTC. It yields the protein CASSYRQETQYF.

Within the sample, this clone is medium-sized (0.01 to 0.1%). The rearrangement uses TRBV30 and TRBJ1-5; TRBD1 is a possible D gene (5 bases). The germline CDR1 and CDR2 sequences are GTSNPN and SVGIG (reference sequence). The CDR3 totals 13 residues. Trimming left V 4 bases short and J 4 bases short, with 11 bases between. The CDR3 DNA reads as TGTGCCTGGACCAGAGGGGTGAATCAGCCCCAGCATTTT. Its translation: CAWTRGVNQPQHF. Filled out from reference TRBV30 and TRBJ1-5, the complete variable domain reads SQTIHQWPATLVQPVGSPLSLECTVEGTSNPNLYWYRQAAGRGLQLLFYSVGIGQISSEVPQNLSASRPQDRQFILSSKKLLLSDSGFYLCAWTRGVNQPQHFGDGTRLSIL.

V and J are TRBV19 and TRBJ2-1; D gene unclear. Deletions cut 6 bases from V and 7 bases from J, with 10 bases between. Germline lookup yields CDR1 LNHDA and CDR2 SQIVND (reference sequence). The CDR3 spans 12 residues. The chain's CDR3 is CASRRANNEQFF. Here the CDR3 DNA reads TGTGCCAGTAGACGAGCGAATAATGAGCAGTTCTTC.

This clone was counted once. The chain is built from TRBV4-1 and TRBJ2-2; TRBD1 aligns across 8 bases. The germline V gene encodes CDR1 MGHRA and CDR2 YSYEKL. The length of the CDR3 is 17 residues. The junction had 13 bases not matched to a gene; V was cut back by 4 bases and J by 6 bases. In nucleotides, the CDR3 is TGCGCCAGCAGCCCCTTGGGCAGGGGGCATAACCCCGGGGAGCTGTTTTTT. Its protein is CASSPLGRGHNPGELFF.

The V call is TRBV20-1, the J call TRBJ2-1; tentatively, D is TRBD1 or TRBD2 (5 bases each). The CDR3 runs to 11 residues. Germline CDR1 and CDR2: DFQATT and SNEGSKA (reference sequence). The germline V and J ends were trimmed by 3 bases and 9 bases, with 9 bases remaining between them. The CDR3 loop is CSASDGTEQFF. The CDR3 bases are TGCAGTGCTAGTGATGGGACTGAGCAGTTCTTC.

This clone occurred a few times. This chain connects TRBV7-9 to TRBJ2-3; 9 positions agree with TRBD1. Looked up from germline, CDR1 is SEHNR and CDR2 is FQNEAQ (reference sequence). The CDR3 runs 14 residues. V shed 5 bases, J shed 5 bases, and the junction held 5 bases outside the gene matches. This CDR3 is CASSRTGGRDTQYF. For the CDR3, the DNA is TGTGCCAGCAGCAGAACAGGGGGCCGAGATACGCAGTATTTT.

The chain links TRBV4-2 to TRBJ1-6; D remains ambiguous. V was cut by 3 bases and J by 9 bases, with 15 bases left in between. Germline V lookup: CDR1 LGHNA, CDR2 YNFKEQ. The CDR3 consists of 15 residues. The CDR3 DNA is TGTGCCAGCAGCCAGGCTGACACGGCATCTTCACCCCTCCACTTT. Translating it yields CASSQADTASSPLHF.

This clone is judged medium-sized. This chain uses TRBV27 with TRBJ2-1, with 7 nucleotides matching TRBD1. There are 14 residues in the CDR3. Germline assignment: CDR1 MNHEY and CDR2 SMNVEV (reference sequence). Trimming took 1 base from V and 5 from J; bases not matched to a gene: 2. CDR3 in amino acids: CASSLYRGHNEQFF. The CDR3 DNA reads TGTGCCAGCAGTTTATATAGGGGGCACAATGAGCAGTTCTTC.

In DNA form, the CDR3 reads TGTGCCAGCACGAGCGGGGGCCGCTCCTACAATGAGCAGTTCTTC. This codes for CASTSGGRSYNEQFF. The chain combines TRBV2 with TRBJ2-1; 8 bases are a match to TRBD2. The germline V gene has CDR1 SNHLY and CDR2 FYNNEI. The CDR3 loop spans 15 amino acids. V shed 7 bases and J 0 bases; nucleotides not matched to a gene: 5.

V is TRBV15 and J is TRBJ1-1; TRBD1 might be the D (6 bases). Trimming took 1 base from V and 5 from J, leaving 11 bases between them. This CDR3 is 14 amino acids long. In germline, CDR1 is LNHNV, CDR2 YYDKDF (reference sequence). The CDR3 DNA reads as TGTGCCACCAGCAGAGGTAGGACAGAAACTGAAGCTTTCTTT. Its protein product is CATSRGRTETEAFF.

This chain connects TRBV9 to TRBJ2-1, with D possibly matching TRBD1 (5 bases). Between the trimmed V and J ends, which lost 1 base and 8 bases, there was a span of 13 bases. The CDR3 loop spans 14 amino acids. The germline V gene encodes CDR1 SGDLS and CDR2 YYNGEE. The CDR3 region is CASSVSRGRDEQFF. CDR3 nucleotide sequence: TGTGCCAGCAGCGTATCTAGGGGAAGGGATGAGCAGTTCTTC.

This chain connects TRBV5-6 to TRBJ2-1, with a possible D match to TRBD2 (5 bases). The CDR3 consists of 12 residues. V was trimmed by 2 bases and J by 9 bases, leaving 9 bases between them. The germline V gene has CDR1 SGHDT and CDR2 YYEEEE. For the CDR3, the DNA is TGTGCCAGCAGCTTACCCCGGGGTGAGCAGTTCTTC. The encoded protein is CASSLPRGEQFF.

The chain combines TRBV7-6 with TRBJ1-1; D is unclear. Germline CDR1 SGHVS, CDR2 FNYEAQ. Trimming stripped 1 base from V and 0 bases from J, with 6 bases between. The CDR3 contains 14 residues. The CDR3 nucleotides read TGTGCCAGCAGCTTAGGGCCATTGAACACTGAAGCTTTCTTT. Translation gives CASSLGPLNTEAFF.

On this clone: Relative to the germline gene, one junction end is altered; a read error may explain this. This chain joins TRBV18 and TRBJ2-2; possibly TRBD2 for D (5 bases). The CDR3 runs 15 residues. Germline values: CDR1 KGHSH, CDR2 LQKENI. CDR3 protein: CASSPEDDGTGELVF. CDR3 DNA sequence: TGTGCCAGCTCACCCGAAGACGACGGCACCGGGGAGCTGGTTTTT.

The chain's CDR3 is CASSQQPLAGGQYNEQFF. Here the CDR3 DNA reads TGTGCCAGCAGTCAACAACCTTTGGCGGGGGGGCAATACAATGAGCAGTTCTTC. The rearrangement joins TRBV6-4 to TRBJ2-1, with 9 bases fitting TRBD2. V trimming: 5 bases; J trimming: 4 bases; junction bases outside the gene matches: 15. Germline V gene sequence: CDR1 MRHNA, CDR2 SNTAGT. The CDR3 sequence is 18 residues long.

This chain uses TRBV5-8 with TRBJ2-7; either TRBD1 or TRBD2 may fit D (6 bases each). Deletions cut 4 bases from V and 6 bases from J, with 17 bases between. Germline lookup yields CDR1 SGHTS and CDR2 YDEGEE. CDR3 length: 14 residues. CDR3 amino acids: CASSPGWGAREQYF. The CDR3 region has the DNA TGTGCCAGCAGCCCCGGTTGGGGGGCACGCGAGCAGTACTTC.

V usage is TRBV6-5 and J usage is TRBJ1-2; D possibly corresponds to TRBD1 (5 bases). Trimming stripped 2 bases from V and 6 bases from J, with 13 bases between. The CDR3 is 14 amino acids. Germline V gene sequence: CDR1 MNHEY, CDR2 SVGAGI. CDR3 coding DNA: TGTGCCAGCAGTTACGAGTATCCGGGGGATGGCTACACCTTC. Its translation is CASSYEYPGDGYTF.

The chain employs TRBV6-6 and TRBJ2-7, with a possible D match to TRBD1 (6 bases). From germline, CDR1 is MNHNY and CDR2 SVGAGI (reference sequence). The length of the CDR3 is 15 residues. The V end was cut by 2 bases, the J end by 4 bases, with 15 bases between. CDR3 sequence reads: CASSYRLNQGYEQYF. The CDR3 DNA reads TGTGCCAGCAGTTACCGACTCAACCAGGGGTACGAGCAGTACTTC.